This T cell receptor beta chain was identified in a study of blood T cells in healthy people across ages. Trimming left V 5 bases short and J 5 bases short, with 18 bases between. This CDR3 is 15 amino acids long. The germline V gene encodes CDR1 SGHAT and CDR2 FQDESV (reference sequence). Only a few counts were recorded for this clonotype. Using a J-beta primer mix together with a sample-barcoded 5' primer, a second PCR was run for roughly 7 to 12 cycles. From the 5' RACE reads, TCRdb called clonotypes with MiXCR, one entry per CDR3 protein. The repertoire holds 700,000 to 850,000 distinct CDR3 sequences, with approximately 55% as singletons.

The sample taken for sequencing was blood. The V call is TRBV11-1, the J call TRBJ1-1; D unresolved. The TCR comes from an older man in good health. This chain's CDR3 is CASSTYLTGGTEAFF. The CDR3 DNA reads as TGTGCCAGCAGCACATACCTGACGGGCGGAACTGAAGCTTTCTTT.